Reported below is one T cell receptor beta chain. This entry belongs to a study of sequential checkpoint blockade in melanoma. About the study: Randomization was 1:1 between first-line nivolumab→ipilimumab and ipilimumab→nivolumab.

Regarding treatment: randomized to nivolumab then ipilimumab (arm A) or the reverse (arm B). V lost 7 bases and J lost 0; bases outside the gene matches: 7. There are 15 residues in the CDR3. Germline-derived CDR1 and CDR2 are SGHTA and FQGNSA. Using immunoSEQ multiplex PCR, the repertoire was profiled, and TCRdb retains in-frame clones only, with some absent. The sample lists under 25,000 clones; around four fifths were seen once. This chain uses TRBV7-2 with TRBJ2-3; 7 nucleotides agree with TRBD2. This sequence originates from a human donor with melanoma. The sequences come from CD8+ T cells sorted from blood (inferred from file names), collected from a patient given nivolumab and ipilimumab in sequence. This CDR3 is CASTSLAASTDTQYF. DNA for the CDR3: TGTGCCAGCACCAGCCTAGCGGCTAGCACAGATACGCAGTATTTT.